This entry lists 21 T cell receptor beta chains sequenced from one sample in a study of beta chain features in type 1 diabetes. Sequencing targeted expressed TCRB transcripts, as all isolated RNA had been reverse transcribed. This table comes from immunoSEQ multiplex PCR, and its TCRdb copy is limited to in-frame clones, with some not included. The sample shows around 340,000 clones, around 20% of them seen only once. Material: naive CD4+ T cells from blood. The receptors derive from a woman between 18 and 29 years old in good health.

The rearrangement uses TRBV29-1 and TRBJ2-1; 9 bases map to TRBD1. The CDR3 is 15 residues long. Germline-derived CDR1 and CDR2 are SQVTM and ANQGSEA. V gave up 6 bases and J gave up 2 bases; unmatched junction bases: 8. The CDR3 nucleotides read TGCAGCGTCTATACAGGGGGCGCAGCCTACAATGAGCAGTTCTTC. This gives the protein CSVYTGGAAYNEQFF.

V gene TRBV30 combines with J gene TRBJ2-7; 7 positions match TRBD1. Germline values: CDR1 GTSNPN, CDR2 SVGIG (reference sequence). V shed 2 bases, J shed 2 bases, and the junction held 9 bases outside the gene matches. The CDR3 is 15 residues long. The CDR3 region has the DNA TGTGCCTGGAGTCCCTATAGGGGGCCCCCCTACGAGCAGTACTTC. Translating it yields CAWSPYRGPPYEQYF.

The rearrangement links TRBV5-4 to TRBJ2-7; weak D call: TRBD2 (6 bases). The CDR3 runs 14 residues. Trimming left V 4 bases short and J 3 bases short, with 14 bases between. Looked up from germline, CDR1 is SGHNT and CDR2 is YYREEE (reference sequence). CDR3 amino acids: CASSPPGVRYEQYF. The CDR3 nucleotides are TGTGCCAGCAGCCCTCCGGGGGTCCGCTACGAGCAGTACTTC.

The chain has TRBV1 and TRBJ2-5; the table names TRBD2, a call not compared with the DNA. TRBV1 is shown as a pseudogene. The CDR3 consists of 14 residues. This chain's CDR3 is CTSSLRPNGGTQYF. CDR3 DNA: TGCACCAGCAGCCTCCGGCCCAACGGGGGGACCCAGTACTTC.

The rearrangement joins TRBV9 to TRBJ1-1, with TRBD1 identical over 9 bases. The length of the CDR3 is 16 residues. The V gene's germline CDR1 is SGDLS and CDR2 YYNGEE. Germline trimming cut 3 bases from V and 1 base from J; bases unmatched to any gene: 7. The CDR3 DNA is TGTGCCAGCAGCGCCGCCGGGACAGGGTGGAACACTGAAGCTTTCTTT. Residues: CASSAAGTGWNTEAFF.

This clone was detected a few times. This chain joins TRBV7-2 and TRBJ2-6; 12 bases fit TRBD2. The CDR3 has 18 amino acids. Germline lookup yields CDR1 SGHTA and CDR2 FQGNSA. The V and J ends lost 3 bases and 0 bases, in that order; junction bases with no gene match: 3. The CDR3 bases are TGTGCCAGCAGCTTGAGACTAGCGGGGGTCTCTGGGGCCAACGTCCTGACTTTC. It codes for CASSLRLAGVSGANVLTF.

This chain joins TRBV30 and TRBJ1-1, with a tentative D call TRBD1 (5 bases). Deletions cut 1 base from V and 5 bases from J, with 8 bases between. The CDR3 length is 12 residues. Per germline, CDR1 GTSNPN and CDR2 SVGIG (reference sequence). For the CDR3, the DNA is TGTGCCTGGAGTGCGACAGTTACTGAAGCTTTCTTT. It is translated as CAWSATVTEAFF.

This clone came up once. This sequence joins TRBV5-6 and TRBJ1-5; TRBD1 might be the D (6 bases). This CDR3 is 15 amino acids long. Trimming left V 0 bases short and J 3 bases short, with 10 bases between. The germline CDR1 and CDR2 sequences are SGHDT and YYEEEE. As DNA, the CDR3 is TGTGCCAGCAGCTTGGGTCAGGGGATCAATCAGCCCCAGCATTTT. The encoded protein is CASSLGQGINQPQHF.

This chain connects TRBV10-3 to TRBJ2-7; D might be TRBD1 (8 bases). Trimming pared 6 bases from V and 1 base from J, leaving 16 bases between. CDR3 length: 15 amino acids. Germline V gives CDR1 ENHRY, CDR2 SYGVKD. The CDR3 here is CAISSQGGGSYEQYF. In nucleotides, the CDR3 is TGTGCCATCAGCTCACAGGGGGGGGGTTCCTACGAGCAGTACTTC.

The chain combines TRBV7-9 with TRBJ1-4, with D hard to call. Germline assignment: CDR1 SEHNR and CDR2 FQNEAQ (reference sequence). This CDR3 is 16 amino acids long. The V gene lost 5 bases and the J gene lost 0 bases, with 13 bases spanning the gap. The CDR3 loop is CASSPLLVATNEKLFF. CDR3 in DNA: TGTGCCAGCAGCCCGCTTTTGGTAGCAACTAATGAAAAACTGTTTTTT.

This clone was counted a few times. V usage is TRBV9 and J usage is TRBJ2-5, with TRBD2 matching over 12 bases. Germline trimming cut 4 bases from V and 5 bases from J; bases unmatched to any gene: 21. Germline CDR1 and CDR2: SGDLS and YYNGEE. The CDR3 is made up of 20 amino acids. The CDR3 sequence is CASSSPPPGTSGFRGETQYF. For the CDR3, the DNA is TGTGCCAGCAGCTCCCCCCCGCCCGGGACTAGCGGGTTTCGGGGGGAGACCCAGTACTTC. Combining the CDR3 with reference TRBV9 and TRBJ2-5 gives the whole variable domain DSGVTQTPKHLITATGQRVTLRCSPRSGDLSVYWYQQSLDQGLQFLIQYYNGEERAKGNILERFSAQQFPDLHSELNLSSLELGDSALYFCASSSPPPGTSGFRGETQYFGPGTRLLVL.

This clone was counted between two and nine times. The rearrangement uses TRBV6-5 and TRBJ2-2; 9 nucleotides agree with TRBD2. This CDR3 is built from 15 residues. CDR1 is MNHEY and CDR2 is SVGAGI in the germline V gene. J gave up 4 bases and V 4 bases, and 4 bases lay outside the gene matches. Here the CDR3 DNA reads TGTGCCAGCAGTTTTGGCGGGGGGGTCACCGGGGAGCTGTTTTTT. Translating gives CASSFGGGVTGELFF.

The chain has TRBV5-1 and TRBJ2-6; a possible D gene is TRBD2 (6 bases). The CDR3 sequence is 17 residues long. Germline V gene sequence: CDR1 SGHRS, CDR2 YFSETQ. Trimming removed 0 bases at V and 0 bases at J, with 10 bases between. The CDR3: CASSLGGTNSGANVLTF. DNA for the CDR3: TGCGCCAGCAGCTTGGGCGGGACCAACTCTGGGGCCAACGTCCTGACTTTC. The entire variable domain, with the rest obtained from reference TRBV5-1 and TRBJ2-6, is as follows: KAGVTQTPRYLIKTRGQQVTLSCSPISGHRSVSWYQQTPGQGLQFLFEYFSETQRNKGNFPGRFSGRQFSNSRSEMNVSTLELGDSALYLCASSLGGTNSGANVLTFGAGSRLTVL.

The chain links TRBV6-5 to TRBJ2-3; possible D gene TRBD1, 5 bases. Germline V gene data show CDR1 as MNHEY and CDR2 as SVGAGI. This CDR3 comprises 14 residues. The germline V and J ends were trimmed by 1 base and 8 bases, with 13 bases remaining between them. Here the CDR3 DNA reads TGTGCCAGCAGTTACTTGGGCAGGGTGGGTACGCAGTATTTT. Translation gives CASSYLGRVGTQYF.

The chain combines TRBV11-3 with TRBJ2-7; TRBD2 is a possible D gene (6 bases). Trimming left V 5 bases short and J 7 bases short, with 18 bases between. This CDR3 has 14 residues. The germline gives CDR1 SGHNT, CDR2 YENEEA. The CDR3 DNA is TGTGCCAGCAGCCAAGGAGGTAGCGGAAGTGAGCAGTACTTC. Translated: CASSQGGSGSEQYF.

This clone was picked up a small number of times. J is TRBJ1-6 and V is TRBV15; 7 positions match TRBD1. V shed 3 bases and J 5 bases; nucleotides not matched to a gene: 7. Germline V gene data show CDR1 as LNHNV and CDR2 as YYDKDF (reference sequence). This CDR3 has 16 amino acids. For the CDR3, the DNA is TGTGCCACCAGCAGGGATCACAGGGGAAATAATTCACCCCTCCACTTT. This sequence encodes CATSRDHRGNNSPLHF.

The V and J genes are TRBV6-6 and TRBJ2-7, with a tentative D call TRBD1 (6 bases). Trimming left V 7 bases short and J 2 bases short, with 18 bases between. The CDR3 loop spans 15 amino acids. Germline loops: CDR1 MNHNY, CDR2 SVGAGI (reference sequence). The CDR3 spells CASTYRVQGTYEQYF. DNA of the CDR3: TGTGCCAGCACCTACAGGGTTCAGGGCACCTACGAGCAGTACTTC.

The chain is built from TRBV5-4 and TRBJ2-5; D might be TRBD2 (6 bases). The length of the CDR3 is 14 residues. In germline, CDR1 is SGHNT, CDR2 YYREEE (reference sequence). Trimming shortened V by 1 base and J by 4 bases, and 11 bases separated the two germline ends. DNA for the CDR3: TGTGCCAGCAGCTTGAGGGGACTCCGAGAGACCCAGTACTTC. Amino acid sequence: CASSLRGLRETQYF.

The sample holds a few counts of this clone. This same CDR3 is encoded by further DNA sequences in the sample. This chain joins TRBV18 and TRBJ2-3; D uncertain. V was cut by 2 bases and J by 3 bases, with 3 bases left in between. The CDR3 length is 12 residues. Germline V gene data show CDR1 as KGHSH and CDR2 as LQKENI. CDR3 protein: CASSPSTDTQYF. CDR3 DNA sequence: TGTGCCAGCTCACCATCGACAGATACGCAGTATTTT.

This clone was seen only a few times. The V call is TRBV7-2, the J call TRBJ2-7; tentatively, D is TRBD2 (5 bases). Trimming shortened V by 3 bases and J by 3 bases, and 12 bases separated the two germline ends. Per the germline V gene, CDR1 is SGHTA and CDR2 is FQGNSA. The CDR3 has 14 amino acids. As DNA, the CDR3 is TGTGCCAGCAGCTTCGAGGCAGCGGACTACGAGCAGTACTTC. It encodes CASSFEAADYEQYF.

A few counts support this clone. The V call is TRBV27, the J call TRBJ2-5; 10 bases map to TRBD2. Germline CDR1 is MNHEY and CDR2 is SMNVEV (reference sequence). V gave up 2 bases and J gave up 1 base; unmatched junction bases: 1. CDR3 length: 15 residues. The CDR3 region is CASSLRTSGQETQYF. DNA of the CDR3: TGTGCCAGCAGTTTAAGGACTAGCGGCCAAGAGACCCAGTACTTC.